One and the same sample provided the 2 T cell receptor beta chains below, sequenced in a study of response to subunit inactivated influenza vaccine. TCRdb independently ran MiXCR on the RT-PCR reads; one entry per CDR3 protein. The sample carries about half a million distinct CDR3 sequences, roughly 27% recorded once. The input for sequencing was CD4+ T cells sorted from PBMCs, taken roughly 5 days after vaccination. The source of these receptors is a man between 50 and 59 years old who received an inactivated influenza vaccine.

This clonotype was seen many times. Germline is not matched at one junction end, which may reflect a read error. The V call is TRBV5-5, the J call TRBJ2-4; 7 nucleotides match TRBD1. Per the germline V gene, CDR1 is SGHKS and CDR2 is YYEKEE (reference sequence). The CDR3 contains 14 residues. CDR3 sequence (DNA): TGTGCCAGCAGCTTGGAACCCTCTCGACAGGGCCAGGACTTC. This translates into CASSLEPSRQGQDF.

This sequence joins TRBV5-1 and TRBJ2-3, with D perhaps matching TRBD2 (6 bases). Germline loops: CDR1 SGHRS, CDR2 YFSETQ. V was trimmed by 7 bases and J by 0 bases, leaving 18 bases between them. The CDR3 runs 16 residues. The CDR3 DNA sequence: TGCGCCAGCTCCCCATTCCGCGGGGCTAGCACAGATACGCAGTATTTT. Its protein product is CASSPFRGASTDTQYF.